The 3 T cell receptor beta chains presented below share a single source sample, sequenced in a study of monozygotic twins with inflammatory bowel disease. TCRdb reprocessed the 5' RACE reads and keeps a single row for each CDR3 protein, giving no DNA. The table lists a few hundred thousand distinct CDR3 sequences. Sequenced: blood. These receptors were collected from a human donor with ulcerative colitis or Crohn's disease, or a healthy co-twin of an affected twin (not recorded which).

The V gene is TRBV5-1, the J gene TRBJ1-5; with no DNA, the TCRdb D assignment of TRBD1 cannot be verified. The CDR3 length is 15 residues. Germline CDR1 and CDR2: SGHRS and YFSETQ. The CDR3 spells CASSPDGNSNQPQHF. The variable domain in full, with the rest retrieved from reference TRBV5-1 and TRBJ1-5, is KAGVTQTPRYLIKTRGQQVTLSCSPISGHRSVSWYQQTPGQGLQFLFEYFSETQRNKGNFPGRFSGRQFSNSRSEMNVSTLELGDSALYLCASSPDGNSNQPQHFGDGTRLSIL.

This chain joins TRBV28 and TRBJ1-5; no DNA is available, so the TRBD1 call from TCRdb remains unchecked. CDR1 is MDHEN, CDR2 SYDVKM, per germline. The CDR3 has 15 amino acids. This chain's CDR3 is CASSSSGTGYQPQHF.

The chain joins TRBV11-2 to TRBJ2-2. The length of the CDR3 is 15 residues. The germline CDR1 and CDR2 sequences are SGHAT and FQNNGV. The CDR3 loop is CASSLDSEGPGELFF.